The 17 T cell receptor beta chains below all came from one sample that was sequenced in a study of post-analysis software for immune sequencing data. Study outcomes and limitations: Compared with controls, patients had more of five TRBV segments, including TRBV5-6, TRBV5-1 and TRBV20-1.

Unique molecular identifiers were carried by the TCR beta cDNA libraries. From the PCR reads, TCRdb called clonotypes with MiXCR, one entry per CDR3 protein. The repertoire has fewer than 900,000 distinct CDR3 sequences, about 43% of them found once; the top ten carry roughly 4.9%. No antigens are known for them. Sample: blood. The receptors shown here come from a girl aged 5 to 17 with multiple sclerosis.

V and J are TRBV7-8 and TRBJ1-5; TRBD1 is a possible D gene (6 bases). V dropped 4 bases and J dropped 7 bases, with 11 bases sitting between them. The germline CDR1 and CDR2 sequences are SGHVS and FQNEAQ. CDR3 length equals 13 residues. The CDR3 DNA reads TGTGCCAGCAGCTCCTACAGGGACCAGCCCCAGCATTTT. This sequence encodes CASSSYRDQPQHF.

The J gene is TRBJ1-2, the V gene TRBV9, with a possible D match to TRBD1 (5 bases). The V gene's germline CDR1 is SGDLS and CDR2 YYNGEE. The CDR3 covers 18 residues. The ends were cut back, 4 bases at V and 2 bases at J, with 24 bases in the middle. CDR3 sequence reads: CASSLGSRSSGVNYGYTF. CDR3 in DNA: TGTGCCAGCAGCCTCGGGAGTCGATCATCGGGGGTAAACTATGGCTACACCTTC.

V is TRBV12-3 or TRBV12-4 and J is TRBJ2-1, with D possibly TRBD2 on 6 matching bases. V gave up 7 bases and J gave up 5 bases, with 12 bases separating them. This CDR3 contains 13 residues. CDR3 bases: TGTGCCAGCATTAGCGGAAACAACAATGAGCAGTTCTTC. It translates to CASISGNNNEQFF.

The sample holds a few counts of this clonotype. The rearrangement uses TRBV4-2 and TRBJ2-3; D may match TRBD1 or TRBD2 (6 bases each). V lost 1 base to trimming and J lost 3 bases, with 14 bases between them. Per the germline V gene, CDR1 is LGHNA and CDR2 is YNFKEQ. This CDR3 comprises 16 residues. CDR3 residues: CASSQVRGGMTDTQYF. The CDR3 DNA follows: TGTGCCAGCAGCCAAGTGAGAGGGGGGATGACAGATACGCAGTATTTT.

The V gene is TRBV6-6, the J gene TRBJ2-7; TRBD1 matches 7 bases. V shed 6 bases, J shed 7 bases, and the junction held 6 bases outside the gene matches. Per the germline V gene, CDR1 is MNHNY and CDR2 is SVGAGI (reference sequence). This CDR3 has 12 amino acids. CDR3 bases: TGTGCCAGCAGGACAGGGCTGGGGGAGCAGTACTTC. It is translated as CASRTGLGEQYF.

V is TRBV7-2 and J is TRBJ2-4; TRBD2 aligns across 15 bases. This CDR3 is 18 amino acids long. Per the germline V gene, CDR1 is SGHTA and CDR2 is FQGNSA. The J segment lost 1 base and the V segment lost 4 bases, leaving 5 bases of the junction unmatched. This chain's CDR3 is CASSSWGTSGRAKNIQYF. As DNA, the CDR3 is TGTGCCAGCAGCTCATGGGGGACTAGCGGGAGGGCCAAAAACATTCAGTACTTC.

The chain couples TRBV6-6 to TRBJ1-5; D may be TRBD1 (5 bases). CDR3 length: 15 amino acids. Deletions cut 8 bases from V and 1 base from J, with 15 bases between. The germline gives CDR1 MNHNY, CDR2 SVGAGI (reference sequence). CDR3 DNA sequence: TGTGCCAGCTCAGCAGGGTTGGGGAGCAATCAGCCCCAGCATTTT. Its protein is CASSAGLGSNQPQHF.

The genes are TRBV7-2 and TRBJ2-1, with D uncertain. There are 14 residues in the CDR3. V lost 2 bases and J 10 bases, leaving 15 bases between the germline ends. The V gene's germline CDR1 is SGHTA and CDR2 FQGNSA. Here the CDR3 DNA reads TGTGCCAGCAGCTTATTGGGAAGGGCCAGGGAGCAGTTCTTC. Translation: CASSLLGRAREQFF.

This clonotype was seen only a few times. The chain has TRBV9 and TRBJ2-5, with a weak D call TRBD2 (5 bases). This CDR3 comprises 14 residues. V was trimmed by 0 bases and J by 5 bases, leaving 11 bases between them. Germline CDR1 and CDR2: SGDLS and YYNGEE. For the CDR3, the DNA is TGTGCCAGCAGCGTAGACTTTCGGGGTGAGACCCAGTACTTC. Translation: CASSVDFRGETQYF.

The CDR3 DNA is TGCGCCAGCAGCCCAGACCCGGGACTAGCGGGCGAGCAGTACTTC. This codes for CASSPDPGLAGEQYF. This sequence joins TRBV5-1 and TRBJ2-5; 12 bases fit TRBD2. The DNA end lines up better with TRBJ2-7; the J call may be wrong. CDR3 length: 15 residues. Germline V gives CDR1 SGHRS, CDR2 YFSETQ.

This clonotype has just a few counts. This chain connects TRBV5-6 to TRBJ2-1; TRBD1 matches 8 bases. Germline V CDR1 and CDR2: SGHDT, YYEEEE. This CDR3 is 16 amino acids long. V trimming: 1 base; J trimming: 2 bases; junction bases outside the gene matches: 5. The CDR3: CASSLSGTGAYNEQFF. The CDR3 DNA follows: TGTGCCAGCAGCTTGTCCGGGACAGGCGCCTACAATGAGCAGTTCTTC.

The table lists this clonotype with a few counts. The gene calls are TRBV29-1 and TRBJ2-1; TRBD2 aligns across 13 bases. The CDR3 runs to 16 residues. The ends lost 4 bases at V and 7 bases at J; junction bases unmatched: 10. Germline values: CDR1 SQVTM, CDR2 ANQGSEA. The CDR3 here is CSVAPSTSGRANEQFF. The CDR3, as DNA: TGCAGCGTTGCGCCGTCCACTAGCGGGAGGGCTAATGAGCAGTTCTTC.

This CDR3 is CASSVGTGAKETQYF. The CDR3 bases are TGTGCCAGCAGCGTAGGGACAGGCGCAAAGGAGACCCAGTACTTC. This rearrangement joins TRBV9 to TRBJ2-5, with 7 bases lining up with TRBD1. CDR3 size: 15 residues. Germline CDR1 SGDLS, CDR2 YYNGEE. Trimming removed 0 bases from V and 5 bases from J; junction bases left unmatched: 7.

The sample holds one count of this clonotype. The DNA for the CDR3 is TGTGCCAGCAGCTCCCGAAGGGGTGGTCGTAGCACAGATACGCAGTATTTT. Translating it yields CASSSRRGGRSTDTQYF. The rearrangement links TRBV7-8 to TRBJ2-3; D may be TRBD1 (5 bases). CDR3 length equals 17 residues. From germline, CDR1 is SGHVS and CDR2 FQNEAQ. Trimming removed 4 bases from V and 0 bases from J, with 17 bases in between.

The J gene is TRBJ1-4, the V gene TRBV4-3; a possible D gene is TRBD1 (6 bases). CDR1 LGHNA and CDR2 YSLEER come from the germline V gene. The CDR3 extends over 15 amino acids. V was cut by 1 base and J by 6 bases, with 12 bases left in between. Here the CDR3 reads CASSQVTGLDEKLFF. The CDR3 coding sequence is TGCGCCAGCAGCCAAGTCACAGGGCTGGATGAAAAACTGTTTTTT.

This clonotype was seen more than once but under ten times. The V and J genes are TRBV25-1 and TRBJ1-2, with TRBD1 matching 9 bases. CDR3 length: 15 residues. Germline V gene lookup returns CDR1 MGHDK and CDR2 SYGVNS. V shed 8 bases, J shed 7 bases, and the junction held 14 bases outside the gene matches. The DNA for the CDR3 is TGTGCCAGCCTCGGCAGGCGGGACAGGGAAGGTGGCTACACCTTC. Translation gives CASLGRRDREGGYTF.

This clonotype has a handful of counts. The chain combines TRBV29-1 with TRBJ2-4, with D unclear. The DNA end favors TRBJ2-7, so the J call may be wrong. Germline V lookup: CDR1 SQVTM, CDR2 ANQGSEA. The CDR3 extends over 13 amino acids. DNA for the CDR3: TGCAGCGTTATCAGCGTGGGGTCTTACGAGCAGTACTTC. Amino acids: CSVISVGSYEQYF.